What follows are 2 T cell receptor beta chains derived from one specimen sequenced in a study of blood T cells in healthy people across ages. The second PCR ran about 6 to 12 cycles with a sample-barcoded 5' primer and J-beta primers. MiXCR, applied by TCRdb to the 5' RACE reads, yields one record per CDR3 protein. Of roughly 1,500,000 distinct CDR3 sequences in the sample, about 35% were seen once. Material: blood. The receptors here all came from a woman between 25 and 40 years old in good health.

This chain links TRBV5-4 with TRBJ2-7, with D maybe TRBD2 (7 bases). Trimming cost V 3 bases and J 4 bases, with 23 bases left between them. Germline assignment: CDR1 SGHNT and CDR2 YYREEE (reference sequence). The CDR3 has 17 amino acids. DNA of the CDR3: TGTGCCAGCAGCTGGGGGGGCAGGGCAATGGAATCTTACGAGCAGTACTTC. This encodes CASSWGGRAMESYEQYF.

J is TRBJ2-4 and V is TRBV20-1; TRBD2 agrees at 12 bases. The end of the DNA fits TRBJ2-7 better, so the J call may be wrong. This CDR3 has 16 residues. Germline lookup yields CDR1 DFQATT and CDR2 SNEGSKA (reference sequence). CDR3 coding DNA: TGCAGTGCTCCAGAGTGGCTTACTAGCGGGAGGCCCGAGCAGTACTTC. It codes for CSAPEWLTSGRPEQYF.